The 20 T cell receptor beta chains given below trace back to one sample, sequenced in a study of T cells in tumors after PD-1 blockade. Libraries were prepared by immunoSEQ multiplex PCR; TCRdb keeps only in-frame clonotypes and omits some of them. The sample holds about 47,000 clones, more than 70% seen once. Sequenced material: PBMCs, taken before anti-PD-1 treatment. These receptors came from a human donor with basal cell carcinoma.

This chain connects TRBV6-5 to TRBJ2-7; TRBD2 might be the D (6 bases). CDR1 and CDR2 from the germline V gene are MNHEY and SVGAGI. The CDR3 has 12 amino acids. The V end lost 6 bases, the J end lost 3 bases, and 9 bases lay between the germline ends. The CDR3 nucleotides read TGTGCCAGCAGCCCGCGGGGCTACGAGCAGTACTTC. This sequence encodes CASSPRGYEQYF.

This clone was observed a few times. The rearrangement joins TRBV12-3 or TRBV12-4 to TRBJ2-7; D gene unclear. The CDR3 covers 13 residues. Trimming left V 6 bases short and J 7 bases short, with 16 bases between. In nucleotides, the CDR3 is TGTGCCAGCAGCCGCTCGGCCGTTCGGGAGCAGTACTTC. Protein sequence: CASSRSAVREQYF.

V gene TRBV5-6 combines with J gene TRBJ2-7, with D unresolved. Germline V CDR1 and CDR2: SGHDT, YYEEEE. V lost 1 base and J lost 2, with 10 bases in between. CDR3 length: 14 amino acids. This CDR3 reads CASSLIGSPYEQYF. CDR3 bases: TGTGCCAGCAGCTTGATAGGGTCCCCCTACGAGCAGTACTTC.

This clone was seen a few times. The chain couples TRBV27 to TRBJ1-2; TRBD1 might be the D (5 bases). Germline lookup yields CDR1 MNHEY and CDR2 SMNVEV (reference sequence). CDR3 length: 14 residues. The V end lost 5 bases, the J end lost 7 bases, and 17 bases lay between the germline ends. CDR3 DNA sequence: TGTGCCAGCAGTGCCCGCCGGGACTTTAGTGGCTACACCTTC. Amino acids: CASSARRDFSGYTF.

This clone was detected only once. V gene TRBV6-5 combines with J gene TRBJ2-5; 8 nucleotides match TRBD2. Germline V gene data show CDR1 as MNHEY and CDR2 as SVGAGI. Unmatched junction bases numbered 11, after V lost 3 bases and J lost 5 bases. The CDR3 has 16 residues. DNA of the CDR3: TGTGCCAGCAGTTATTCCGGGAGGGGGACTCGGGAGACCCAGTACTTC. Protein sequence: CASSYSGRGTRETQYF.

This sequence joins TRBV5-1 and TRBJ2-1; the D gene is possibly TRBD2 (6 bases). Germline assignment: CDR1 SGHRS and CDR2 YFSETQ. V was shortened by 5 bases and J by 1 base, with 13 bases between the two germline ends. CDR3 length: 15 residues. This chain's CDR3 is CASRGFGRSYNEQFF. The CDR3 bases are TGCGCCAGCAGGGGGTTTGGGAGGTCCTACAATGAGCAGTTCTTC.

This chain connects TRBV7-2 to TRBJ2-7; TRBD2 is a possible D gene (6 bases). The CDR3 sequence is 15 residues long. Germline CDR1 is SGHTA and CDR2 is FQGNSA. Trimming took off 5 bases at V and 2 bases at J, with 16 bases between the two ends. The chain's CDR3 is CASSVFRDWAYEQYF. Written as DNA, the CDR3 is TGTGCCAGCAGCGTATTCCGGGACTGGGCCTACGAGCAGTACTTC.

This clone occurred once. The CDR3 reads CASSLGGSAQETQYF. In nucleotides, the CDR3 is TGTGCCAGCAGCTTAGGAGGGTCCGCGCAAGAGACCCAGTACTTC. The chain carries TRBV7-9 and TRBJ2-5, with a possible D match to TRBD2 (5 bases). Germline values: CDR1 SEHNR, CDR2 FQNEAQ (reference sequence). The V end was cut by 1 base, the J end by 2 bases, with 11 bases between. The CDR3 is 15 residues long.

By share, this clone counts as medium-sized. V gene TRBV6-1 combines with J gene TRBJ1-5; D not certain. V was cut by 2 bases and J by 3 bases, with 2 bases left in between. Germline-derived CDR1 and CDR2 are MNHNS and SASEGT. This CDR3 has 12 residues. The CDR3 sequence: CASSEPNQPQHF. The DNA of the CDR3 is TGTGCCAGCAGTGAACCCAATCAGCCCCAGCATTTT.

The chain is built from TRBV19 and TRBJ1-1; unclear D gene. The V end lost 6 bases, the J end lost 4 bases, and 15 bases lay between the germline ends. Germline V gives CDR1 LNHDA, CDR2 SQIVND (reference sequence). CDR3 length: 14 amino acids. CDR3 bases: TGTGCCAGTAGCGGAAGGTCGGGCGTCACTGAAGCTTTCTTT. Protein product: CASSGRSGVTEAFF. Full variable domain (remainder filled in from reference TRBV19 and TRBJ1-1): DGGITQSPKYLFRKEGQNVTLSCEQNLNHDAMYWYRQDPGQGLRLIYYSQIVNDFQKGDIAEGYSVSREKKESFPLTVTSAQKNPTAFYLCASSGRSGVTEAFFGQGTRLTVV.

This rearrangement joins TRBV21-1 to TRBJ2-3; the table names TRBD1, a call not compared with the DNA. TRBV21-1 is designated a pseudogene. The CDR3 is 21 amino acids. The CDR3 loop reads CASSKLGQARRKSFSTDTQYF. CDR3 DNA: TGTGCCAGCAGCAAATTGGGACAGGCACGGAGAAAATCCTTTAGCACAGATACGCAGTATTTT.

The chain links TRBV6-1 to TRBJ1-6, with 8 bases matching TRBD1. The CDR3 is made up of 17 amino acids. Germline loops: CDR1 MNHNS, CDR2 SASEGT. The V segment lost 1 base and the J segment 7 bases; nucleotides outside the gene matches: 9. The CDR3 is CASSEGAGGAQNSPLHF. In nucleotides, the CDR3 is TGTGCCAGCAGTGAAGGCGCAGGGGGCGCACAAAATTCACCCCTCCACTTT.

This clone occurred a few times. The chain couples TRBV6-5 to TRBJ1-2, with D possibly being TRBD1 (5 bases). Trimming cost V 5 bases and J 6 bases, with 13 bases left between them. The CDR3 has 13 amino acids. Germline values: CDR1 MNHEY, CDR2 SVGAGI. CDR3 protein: CASSNRFSDGYTF. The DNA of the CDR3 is TGTGCCAGCAGTAACAGGTTTTCGGATGGCTACACCTTC.

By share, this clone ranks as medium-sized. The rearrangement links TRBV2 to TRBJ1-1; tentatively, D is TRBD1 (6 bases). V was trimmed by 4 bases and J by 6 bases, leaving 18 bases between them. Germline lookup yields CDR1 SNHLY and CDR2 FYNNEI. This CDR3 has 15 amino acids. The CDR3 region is CASSVKGGSGAEAFF. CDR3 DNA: TGTGCCAGCAGTGTAAAGGGGGGGTCTGGGGCTGAAGCTTTCTTT.

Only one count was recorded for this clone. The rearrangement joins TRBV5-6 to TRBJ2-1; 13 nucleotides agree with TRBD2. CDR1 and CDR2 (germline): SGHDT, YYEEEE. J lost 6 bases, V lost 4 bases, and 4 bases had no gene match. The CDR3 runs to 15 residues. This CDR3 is CASSPLAGGGNEQFF. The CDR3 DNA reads TGTGCCAGCAGCCCACTAGCGGGAGGGGGCAATGAGCAGTTCTTC.

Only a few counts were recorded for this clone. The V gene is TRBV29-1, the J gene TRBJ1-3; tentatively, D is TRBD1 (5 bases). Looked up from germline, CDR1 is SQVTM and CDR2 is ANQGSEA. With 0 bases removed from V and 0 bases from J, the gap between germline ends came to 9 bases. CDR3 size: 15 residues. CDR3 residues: CSVEDWGSSGNTIYF. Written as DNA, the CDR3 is TGCAGCGTTGAAGATTGGGGGAGCTCTGGAAACACCATATATTTT.

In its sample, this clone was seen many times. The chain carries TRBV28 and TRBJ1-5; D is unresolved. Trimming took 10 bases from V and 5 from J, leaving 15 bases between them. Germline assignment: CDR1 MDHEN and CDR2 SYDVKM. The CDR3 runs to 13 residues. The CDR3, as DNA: TGTGCCATAGGCGCGGGGATACATCAGCCCCAGCATTTT. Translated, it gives CAIGAGIHQPQHF.

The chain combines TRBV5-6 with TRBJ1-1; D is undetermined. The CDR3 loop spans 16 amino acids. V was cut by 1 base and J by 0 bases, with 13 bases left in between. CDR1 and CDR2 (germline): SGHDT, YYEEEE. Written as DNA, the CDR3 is TGTGCCAGCAGCTTGCGACTACATAAGGTGAACACTGAAGCTTTCTTT. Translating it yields CASSLRLHKVNTEAFF.

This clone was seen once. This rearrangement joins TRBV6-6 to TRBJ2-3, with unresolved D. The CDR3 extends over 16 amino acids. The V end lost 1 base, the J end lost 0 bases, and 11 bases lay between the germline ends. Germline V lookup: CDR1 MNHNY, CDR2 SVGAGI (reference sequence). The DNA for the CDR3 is TGTGCCAGCAGTTACTTTATTAGCTCGAGCACAGATACGCAGTATTTT. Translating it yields CASSYFISSSTDTQYF.

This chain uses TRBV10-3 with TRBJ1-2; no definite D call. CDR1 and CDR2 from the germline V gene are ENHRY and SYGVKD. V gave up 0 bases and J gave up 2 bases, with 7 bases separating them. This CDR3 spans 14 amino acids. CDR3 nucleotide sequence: TGTGCCATCAGTGAGTCGTGGGGAAACTATGGCTACACCTTC. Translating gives CAISESWGNYGYTF.